Below are 14 T cell receptor beta chains sequenced from a single sample in a study of blood T cell repertoires in COVID-19. TCRdb's copy holds only in-frame clones and misses some; the assay was immunoSEQ multiplex PCR. The sample consists of some 220,000 clones, about four fifths of them appearing once. The sequenced sample was peripheral blood. The receptors here all came from a man aged 50-59 years with acute or convalescent COVID-19.

The chain couples TRBV19 to TRBJ2-7, with TRBD1 matching 10 bases. V lost 6 bases and J lost 2; bases outside the gene matches: 7. The germline V gene has CDR1 LNHDA and CDR2 SQIVND (reference sequence). This CDR3 is 15 amino acids long. The CDR3 spells CASRSGTGVPYEQYF. CDR3 sequence (DNA): TGTGCCAGTAGATCCGGGACAGGGGTACCCTACGAGCAGTACTTC.

V and J are TRBV28 and TRBJ1-1, with D maybe TRBD1 (6 bases). CDR1 is MDHEN and CDR2 is SYDVKM in the germline V gene. Trimming removed 5 bases from V and 4 bases from J, with 11 bases in between. The CDR3 spans 13 residues. CDR3 DNA sequence: TGTGCCAGCAGTATTTTACAGGGCACTGAAGCTTTCTTT. As protein: CASSILQGTEAFF.

This chain joins TRBV6-5 and TRBJ1-4; a weak D match, TRBD1 (6 bases). The CDR3 contains 14 residues. With 6 bases removed from V and 0 bases from J, the gap between germline ends came to 8 bases. From germline, CDR1 is MNHEY and CDR2 SVGAGI. The CDR3 reads CASRDSSTNEKLFF. Here the CDR3 DNA reads TGTGCCAGCAGGGACAGCTCAACTAATGAAAAACTGTTTTTT.

Concerning this clone itself: Other DNA variants within this sample encode the same CDR3. J is TRBJ2-7 and V is TRBV11-2, with D possibly being TRBD2 (5 bases). V lost 2 bases, J lost 0 bases, and 5 bases lay in between. The CDR3 is 13 amino acids. The germline V gene encodes CDR1 SGHAT and CDR2 FQNNGV. The CDR3 spells CASSLSGSYEQYF. As DNA, the CDR3 is TGTGCCAGCAGCTTAAGCGGCTCCTACGAGCAGTACTTC. The entire variable domain, with the rest obtained from reference TRBV11-2 and TRBJ2-7, is as follows: EAGVAQSPRYKIIEKRQSVAFWCNPISGHATLYWYQQILGQGPKLLIQFQNNGVVDDSQLPKDRFSAERLKGVDSTLKIQPAKLEDSAVYLCASSLSGSYEQYFGPGTRLTVT.

The V and J genes are TRBV29-1 and TRBJ1-1; unclear D gene. The germline gives CDR1 SQVTM, CDR2 ANQGSEA. The CDR3 extends over 12 amino acids. With 5 bases removed from V and 3 bases from J, the gap between germline ends came to 10 bases. The CDR3 sequence: CSVRKGDTEAFF. The CDR3 DNA reads as TGCAGCGTTAGGAAAGGAGACACTGAAGCTTTCTTT. Supplemented by reference TRBV29-1 and TRBJ1-1, the full variable domain reads SAVISQKPSRDICQRGTSLTIQCQVDSQVTMMFWYRQQPGQSLTLIATANQGSEATYESGFVIDKFPISRPNLTFSTLTVSNMSPEDSSIYLCSVRKGDTEAFFGQGTRLTVV.

The gene calls are TRBV5-1 and TRBJ1-1; 9 bases are a match to TRBD1. The CDR3 loop spans 14 amino acids. Germline CDR1 SGHRS, CDR2 YFSETQ. V lost 2 bases to trimming and J lost 7 bases; unmatched junction nucleotides: 6. The CDR3 DNA reads as TGCGCCAGCAGCTTCACCTCGGGACAGGGTGAAGCTTTCTTT. This gives the protein CASSFTSGQGEAFF.

This chain connects TRBV5-5 to TRBJ1-5, with TRBD1 matching 9 bases. There are 17 residues in the CDR3. Germline V gene data show CDR1 as SGHKS and CDR2 as YYEKEE (reference sequence). V was pared by 4 bases and J by 4 bases, with 12 bases of the junction left unmatched. The CDR3 region is CASSTHWTDRGNQPQHF. The CDR3 region has the DNA TGTGCCAGCAGCACGCATTGGACGGACAGGGGAAATCAGCCCCAGCATTTT.

As DNA, the CDR3 is TGTGCCAGCAGCCGGAGTGGTGATGAAAAACTGTTTTTT. It specifies CASSRSGDEKLFF. This chain uses TRBV7-9 with TRBJ1-4; D is ambiguous. Germline V gives CDR1 SEHNR, CDR2 FQNEAQ (reference sequence). Trimming cost V 5 bases and J 6 bases, with 10 bases left between them. This CDR3 spans 13 amino acids.

V and J are TRBV2 and TRBJ2-7; 9 nucleotides agree with TRBD2. This CDR3 has 14 amino acids. Looked up from germline, CDR1 is SNHLY and CDR2 is FYNNEI. The junction had 8 bases not matched to a gene; V was cut back by 6 bases and J by 5 bases. For the CDR3, the DNA is TGTGCCAGCAGAGAGTTAGCGGGAGCCGACGAGCAGTACTTC. Translating gives CASRELAGADEQYF.

This clone was recorded once. This rearrangement joins TRBV13 to TRBJ1-6, with 7 bases lining up with TRBD1. The CDR3 covers 18 residues. Losses at the gene ends were 0 bases for V and 0 bases for J; bases not matched to a gene: 5. CDR1 is PRHDT and CDR2 is FYEKMQ in the germline V gene (reference sequence). CDR3: CASSLGQGLHSYNSPLHF. The CDR3, as DNA: TGTGCCAGCAGCTTAGGACAGGGGCTCCACTCCTATAATTCACCCCTCCACTTT.

This clone has a handful of counts. V usage is TRBV6-6 and J usage is TRBJ1-1, with 9 bases lining up with TRBD1. Trimming cost V 6 bases and J 10 bases; bases outside gene matches: 3. There are 11 residues in the CDR3. CDR1 and CDR2 from the germline V gene are MNHNY and SVGAGI (reference sequence). CDR3 bases: TGTGCCAGCAGAGGACAGGGGCTAGCTTTCTTT. This sequence encodes CASRGQGLAFF.

This chain joins TRBV10-3 and TRBJ2-1; D gene uncertain. The germline V gene encodes CDR1 ENHRY and CDR2 SYGVKD. There are 13 residues in the CDR3. V was clipped by 4 bases and J by 8 bases, with 12 bases between them. For the CDR3, the DNA is TGTGCCATCAGTGGGTCCCTAGAGGATGAGCAGTTCTTC. Encoded protein: CAISGSLEDEQFF.

CDR3: CASSLAGGRSYEQYF. The CDR3 DNA follows: TGTGCCAGCAGCTTAGCTGGCGGGAGATCCTACGAGCAGTACTTC. This sequence joins TRBV5-8 and TRBJ2-7, with 7 bases aligning to TRBD2. This CDR3 is built from 15 residues. Per germline, CDR1 SGHTS and CDR2 YDEGEE. Trimming removed 2 bases from V and 1 base from J; junction bases left unmatched: 6.

The chain carries TRBV28 and TRBJ1-5, with D unresolved. The CDR3 runs to 15 residues. The V gene's germline CDR1 is MDHEN and CDR2 SYDVKM. Trimming shortened V by 6 bases and J by 5 bases, and 17 bases separated the two germline ends. The CDR3 sequence: CASSSGQTFYQPQHF. CDR3 nucleotide sequence: TGTGCCAGCAGCTCTGGGCAGACGTTCTATCAGCCCCAGCATTTT.